This TCR beta chain was captured by sequencing in a study of vaccination and CD4 T cells after COVID-19. Treatment here: approximately nine-day PBMC culture with coronavirus spike peptide pools or control peptides (ViraFEST assay). Gathering of the CD4+ T cells, from the unexposed donor, took place before the COVID-19 pandemic (2011-2018). With the Oncomine TCR Beta short-read assay, DNA from cultured CD4+ T cells was sequenced. CD4+ T cells were cultured, and genomic DNA was extracted from them. TCRdb re-called the PCR reads with MiXCR, one entry per CDR3 protein. This table holds under 7,500 distinct CDR3 sequences, about a third found once. This clonotype was observed a single time. The antigen is unknown. Germline CDR1 and CDR2: LGHNA and YSLEER. Trimming took 0 bases from V and 9 from J, leaving 14 bases between them. This CDR3 spans 14 amino acids.

The sample consisted of CD4+ T cells from blood, cultured in vitro. V usage is TRBV4-3 and J usage is TRBJ2-5; perhaps TRBD2 as D (6 bases). The clonotype comes from a human donor in good health. In DNA, the CDR3 is TGCGCCAGCAGCCAAGATCCGGGACCGGGGGCCCAGTACTTC. Residues: CASSQDPGPGAQYF.